Below are 21 T cell receptor beta chains sequenced from a single sample in a study of cytomegalovirus exposure and HLA in healthy donors. 13 Jbeta primers and 60 Vbeta primers were used for the PCR. The table came from immunoSEQ multiplex PCR; TCRdb's copy has only in-frame clones and leaves some out. The sample yields about 160,000 clones, roughly nine tenths seen once. The specimen sequenced was PBMCs. The receptor set was obtained from a woman between 25 and 40 years old in good health and CMV-seronegative.

Here the CDR3 reads CASSTSWDRGNYNEQFF. CDR3 nucleotides: TGTGCCAGCAGCACTAGCTGGGACAGGGGGAATTACAATGAGCAGTTCTTC. This chain uses TRBV11-3 with TRBJ2-1; 11 bases are a match to TRBD1. CDR1 SGHNT and CDR2 YENEEA come from the germline V gene. The CDR3 extends over 17 amino acids. Germline trimming cut 5 bases from V and 4 bases from J; bases unmatched to any gene: 10.

The count of this clone is one. The chain employs TRBV6-6 and TRBJ2-1; tentatively, D is TRBD2 (5 bases). The V end was cut by 10 bases, the J end by 4 bases, with 17 bases between. Per germline, CDR1 MNHNY and CDR2 SVGAGI (reference sequence). The CDR3 length is 14 residues. The DNA for the CDR3 is TGTGCCACTAAGAGGAGCCCGGGATACAATGAGCAGTTCTTC. It specifies CATKRSPGYNEQFF.

V gene TRBV7-9 combines with J gene TRBJ2-1, with 13 bases aligning to TRBD2. CDR1 SEHNR and CDR2 FQNEAQ come from the germline V gene (reference sequence). This CDR3 is built from 16 residues. Trimming removed 5 bases from V and 3 bases from J; junction bases left unmatched: 4. For the CDR3, the DNA is TGTGCCAGCAGCCCGACTAGCGGGGGGATCTACAATGAGCAGTTCTTC. Its translation is CASSPTSGGIYNEQFF.

This chain's CDR3 is CASSYSPGRNTDTQYF. The CDR3 region has the DNA TGTGCCAGCAGTTACTCGCCAGGCCGTAACACAGATACGCAGTATTTT. The chain combines TRBV6-5 with TRBJ2-3; D is unresolved. CDR1 is MNHEY, CDR2 SVGAGI, per germline. Trimming took 0 bases from V and 2 from J, leaving 12 bases between them. This CDR3 has 16 residues.

The CDR3 region has the DNA TGTGCCAGCAGCTTAGCCCTACCGGGAAGAACTGAAGCTTTCTTT. Translating it yields CASSLALPGRTEAFF. This chain connects TRBV7-2 to TRBJ1-1, with no clear D. V lost 0 bases, J lost 5 bases, and 13 bases lay in between. Germline CDR1 reads SGHTA; CDR2 reads FQGNSA. The CDR3 sequence is 15 residues long.

V gene TRBV11-2 combines with J gene TRBJ2-3; D remains ambiguous. Trimming stripped 2 bases from V and 5 bases from J, with 11 bases between. Germline CDR1 and CDR2: SGHAT and FQNNGV. The CDR3 length is 14 residues. The CDR3 DNA reads as TGTGCCAGCAGCTTAAAGCTAGTTGGAGATACGCAGTATTTT. Protein sequence: CASSLKLVGDTQYF.

The V and J genes are TRBV27 and TRBJ2-1; 9 nucleotides match TRBD1. Germline V gene data show CDR1 as MNHEY and CDR2 as SMNVEV (reference sequence). The CDR3 has 16 amino acids. The ends lost 1 base at V and 5 bases at J; junction bases unmatched: 6. CDR3: CASSLLGTGFHNEQFF. CDR3 sequence (DNA): TGTGCCAGCAGTTTATTAGGGACAGGGTTTCACAATGAGCAGTTCTTC.

This sequence joins TRBV25-1 and TRBJ1-1; D remains ambiguous. The CDR3 runs to 11 residues. Trimming stripped 4 bases from V and 7 bases from J, with 7 bases between. Germline loops: CDR1 MGHDK, CDR2 SYGVNS. CDR3 protein: CASSGLIEAFF. The DNA for the CDR3 is TGTGCCAGCAGTGGTCTAATTGAAGCTTTCTTT.

This clone was seen a single time. This chain uses TRBV2 with TRBJ2-7; the D is unclear. This CDR3 spans 14 amino acids. The germline gives CDR1 SNHLY, CDR2 FYNNEI. V lost 8 bases, J lost 3 bases, and 17 bases lay in between. This CDR3 reads CASARNLVRYEQYF. Written as DNA, the CDR3 is TGTGCCAGCGCTCGAAATCTAGTGCGCTACGAGCAGTACTTC. The variable domain in full, completed from reference TRBV2 and TRBJ2-7, reads EPEVTQTPSHQVTQMGQEVILRCVPISNHLYFYWYRQILGQKVEFLVSFYNNEISEKSEIFDDQFSVERPDGSNFTLKIRSTKLEDSAMYFCASARNLVRYEQYFGPGTRLTVT.

The chain combines TRBV7-2 with TRBJ1-3, with 12 bases identical to TRBD1. The CDR3 consists of 15 residues. Germline assignment: CDR1 SGHTA and CDR2 FQGNSA. Trimming at V came to 7 bases and at J to 8 bases, leaving 9 bases not matched to a gene. CDR3 sequence: CASILGTGGTDTIYF. The CDR3 coding sequence is TGTGCCAGCATCCTGGGGACAGGGGGCACGGACACCATATATTTT.

The chain couples TRBV5-1 to TRBJ2-5, with 7 bases matching TRBD1. Per the germline V gene, CDR1 is SGHRS and CDR2 is YFSETQ. The CDR3 extends over 16 amino acids. The V segment lost 4 bases and the J segment 4 bases; nucleotides outside the gene matches: 13. The CDR3 loop reads CASSTGRDSFLETQYF. CDR3 in DNA: TGCGCCAGCAGCACAGGCCGGGACAGCTTCCTAGAGACCCAGTACTTC.

CDR3 in amino acids: CASRLDPAYNEQFF. The CDR3 nucleotides are TGTGCCAGCAGGTTAGATCCCGCCTACAATGAGCAGTTCTTC. This chain joins TRBV2 and TRBJ2-1; D remains unclear. The CDR3 is made up of 14 amino acids. Between the trimmed V and J ends, which lost 6 bases and 2 bases, there was a span of 11 bases. Germline values: CDR1 SNHLY, CDR2 FYNNEI. Full variable domain (remainder filled in from reference TRBV2 and TRBJ2-1): EPEVTQTPSHQVTQMGQEVILRCVPISNHLYFYWYRQILGQKVEFLVSFYNNEISEKSEIFDDQFSVERPDGSNFTLKIRSTKLEDSAMYFCASRLDPAYNEQFFGPGTRLTVL.

The V and J genes are TRBV11-2 and TRBJ2-7; 8 bases line up with TRBD2. CDR1 is SGHAT, CDR2 FQNNGV, per germline. The CDR3 totals 15 residues. V was clipped by 2 bases and J by 3 bases; unmatched bases: 6. The CDR3 bases are TGTGCCAGCAGCTTACGCGGGGGGCCAAACTACGAGCAGTACTTC. This sequence encodes CASSLRGGPNYEQYF.

J is TRBJ2-7 and V is TRBV11-3; perhaps TRBD1 as D (5 bases). The CDR3 runs to 12 residues. With 1 base removed from V and 13 bases from J, the gap between germline ends came to 14 bases. Germline CDR1 SGHNT, CDR2 YENEEA. CDR3 coding DNA: TGTGCCAGCAGCTTAGCCCAGGGCGCAATCTACTTC. This codes for CASSLAQGAIYF. The full variable domain, completed using reference TRBV11-3 and TRBJ2-7, is EAGVVQSPRYKIIEKKQPVAFWCNPISGHNTLYWYLQNLGQGPELLIRYENEEAVDDSQLPKDRFSAERLKGVDSTLKIQPAELGDSAVYLCASSLAQGAIYFGPGTRLTVT.

The chain combines TRBV11-2 with TRBJ1-1; no definite D call. The V gene's germline CDR1 is SGHAT and CDR2 FQNNGV. V was shortened by 8 bases and J by 4 bases, with 17 bases between the two germline ends. This CDR3 is built from 14 residues. The CDR3 here is CASSKEVGSTEAFF. CDR3 sequence (DNA): TGTGCCAGCTCCAAGGAGGTCGGGTCCACTGAAGCTTTCTTT.

The genes are TRBV2 and TRBJ2-7, with 11 bases that match TRBD2. The length of the CDR3 is 12 residues. Germline V gene sequence: CDR1 SNHLY, CDR2 FYNNEI. J lost 7 bases, V lost 7 bases, and 3 bases had no gene match. The CDR3 loop reads CASTSGRLEQYF. The CDR3 coding sequence is TGTGCCAGCACTAGCGGGAGGTTAGAGCAGTACTTC. Using reference TRBV2 and TRBJ2-7 for the parts outside the CDR3, the full variable domain is EPEVTQTPSHQVTQMGQEVILRCVPISNHLYFYWYRQILGQKVEFLVSFYNNEISEKSEIFDDQFSVERPDGSNFTLKIRSTKLEDSAMYFCASTSGRLEQYFGPGTRLTVT.

This sequence joins TRBV9 and TRBJ2-5; 7 bases map to TRBD2. This CDR3 is built from 16 residues. V lost 0 bases and J lost 0; bases outside the gene matches: 5. Germline V gene lookup returns CDR1 SGDLS and CDR2 YYNGEE. The CDR3 DNA follows: TGTGCCAGCAGCGTAGGGGGAGGGACGTACCAAGAGACCCAGTACTTC. This codes for CASSVGGGTYQETQYF.

The chain recombines TRBV2 with TRBJ2-7, with D possibly matching TRBD2 (6 bases). Per the germline V gene, CDR1 is SNHLY and CDR2 is FYNNEI. V lost 4 bases to trimming and J lost 3 bases, with 16 bases between them. This CDR3 is 15 amino acids long. Here the CDR3 reads CASSGDTGTYYEQYF. For the CDR3, the DNA is TGTGCCAGCAGTGGAGATACCGGGACTTACTACGAGCAGTACTTC. The full variable domain, with the rest looked up from reference TRBV2 and TRBJ2-7, is EPEVTQTPSHQVTQMGQEVILRCVPISNHLYFYWYRQILGQKVEFLVSFYNNEISEKSEIFDDQFSVERPDGSNFTLKIRSTKLEDSAMYFCASSGDTGTYYEQYFGPGTRLTVT.

The chain recombines TRBV10-2 with TRBJ2-7; 11 bases align to TRBD2. CDR3 length: 17 amino acids. Per the germline V gene, CDR1 is WSHSY and CDR2 is SAAADI. The V gene end was trimmed by 4 bases and the J gene end by 0 bases; junction bases not matched to a gene: 8. The chain's CDR3 is CASSGASGRLSSYEQYF. The DNA for the CDR3 is TGCGCCAGCAGTGGGGCTAGCGGGAGGTTAAGCTCCTACGAGCAGTACTTC.

The rearrangement uses TRBV15 and TRBJ1-2; tentatively, D is TRBD1 (5 bases). The germline gives CDR1 LNHNV, CDR2 YYDKDF (reference sequence). The CDR3 is 13 residues long. Between the trimmed V and J ends, which lost 5 bases and 2 bases, there was a span of 9 bases. The CDR3 protein is CATSFDRNYGYTF. CDR3 DNA sequence: TGTGCCACCAGCTTCGACAGAAACTATGGCTACACCTTC.

The gene calls are TRBV15 and TRBJ2-7; 7 bases are shared with TRBD1. CDR1 is LNHNV and CDR2 is YYDKDF in the germline V gene (reference sequence). The CDR3 loop spans 15 amino acids. V was pared by 4 bases and J by 4 bases, with 10 bases of the junction left unmatched. The CDR3 protein is CATSTRQGRVYEQYF. The CDR3 DNA follows: TGTGCCACCAGCACCCGACAGGGACGCGTGTACGAGCAGTACTTC. Based on the CDR3 plus reference TRBV15 and TRBJ2-7, the full variable domain is DAMVIQNPRYQVTQFGKPVTLSCSQTLNHNVMYWYQQKSSQAPKLLFHYYDKDFNNEADTPDNFQSRRPNTSFCFLDIRSPGLGDTAMYLCATSTRQGRVYEQYFGPGTRLTVT.